This T cell receptor (beta chain) was recorded in a study of blood T cell repertoires in COVID-19. The length of the CDR3 is 18 residues. J gave up 1 base and V 0 bases, and 3 bases lay outside the gene matches. Germline V gene lookup returns CDR1 SGHRS and CDR2 YFSETQ. Original processing methods: Reference gene primers were amplified, and this amplification served to estimate nucleated cell counts. TCRdb's copy holds only in-frame clones and misses some; the assay was immunoSEQ multiplex PCR. The D gene and trimming were derived from the DNA, and the V and J assignments and clone size from that table. The table lists more than 200,000 clones, roughly nine tenths of them singletons.

Sequencing used peripheral blood. The V and J genes are TRBV5-1 and TRBJ2-6, with 11 bases matching TRBD2. This TCR came from a woman aged 45-60 years with acute or convalescent COVID-19. The CDR3, as DNA: TGCGCCAGCAGCTTGGAGCTAGCGGGGGGTTCTGGGGCCAACGTCCTGACTTTC. This gives the protein CASSLELAGGSGANVLTF. The full variable domain, in which reference TRBV5-1 and TRBJ2-6 provide the parts outside the CDR3, is KAGVTQTPRYLIKTRGQQVTLSCSPISGHRSVSWYQQTPGQGLQFLFEYFSETQRNKGNFPGRFSGRQFSNSRSEMNVSTLELGDSALYLCASSLELAGGSGANVLTFGAGSRLTVL.